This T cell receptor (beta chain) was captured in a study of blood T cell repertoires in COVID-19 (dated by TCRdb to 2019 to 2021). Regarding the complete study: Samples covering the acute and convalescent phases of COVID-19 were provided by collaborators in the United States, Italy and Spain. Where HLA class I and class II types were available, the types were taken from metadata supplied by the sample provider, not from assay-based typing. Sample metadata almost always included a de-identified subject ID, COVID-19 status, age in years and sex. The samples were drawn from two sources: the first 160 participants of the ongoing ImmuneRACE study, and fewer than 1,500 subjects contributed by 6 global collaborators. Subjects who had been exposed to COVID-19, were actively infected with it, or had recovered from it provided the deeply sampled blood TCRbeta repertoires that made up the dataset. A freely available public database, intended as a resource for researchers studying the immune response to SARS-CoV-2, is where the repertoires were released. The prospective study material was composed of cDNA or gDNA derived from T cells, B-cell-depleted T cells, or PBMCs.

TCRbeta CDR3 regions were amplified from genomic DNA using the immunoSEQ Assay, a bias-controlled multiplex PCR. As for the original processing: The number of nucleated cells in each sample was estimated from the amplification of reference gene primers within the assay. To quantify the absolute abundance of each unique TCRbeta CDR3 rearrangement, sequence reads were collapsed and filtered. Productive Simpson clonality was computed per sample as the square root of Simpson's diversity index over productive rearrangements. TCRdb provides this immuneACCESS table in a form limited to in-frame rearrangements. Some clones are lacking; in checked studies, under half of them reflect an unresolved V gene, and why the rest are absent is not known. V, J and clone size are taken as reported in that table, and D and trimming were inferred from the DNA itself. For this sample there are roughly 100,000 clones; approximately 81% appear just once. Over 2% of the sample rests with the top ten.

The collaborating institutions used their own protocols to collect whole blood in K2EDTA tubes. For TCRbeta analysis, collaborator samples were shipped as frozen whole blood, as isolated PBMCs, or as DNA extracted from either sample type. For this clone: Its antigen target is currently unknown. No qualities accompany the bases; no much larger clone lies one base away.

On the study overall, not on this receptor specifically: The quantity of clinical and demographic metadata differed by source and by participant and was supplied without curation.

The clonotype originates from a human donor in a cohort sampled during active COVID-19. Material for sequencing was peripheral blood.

CDR3 sequence: CASSKVGQVPQETQYF. The DNA sequence is TGTGCCAGTAGTAAAGTGGGGCAGGTGCCCCAAGAGACCCAGTACTTC. The V gene is TRBV19 and the J gene is TRBJ2-5; 5 matching bases give a weak D call of TRBD1. V is pared back by 4 bases and J by 1 base, with 16 bases lying between the germline termini. Spanning cysteine to phenylalanine, the CDR3 consists of 16 amino acids. Kept here is only the CDR3 DNA, which spans 48 bases and is read in frame from base 1. CDR1 and CDR2 are drawn from the germline V gene (reference sequence): LNHDA, SQIVND.